Shown below are 6 T cell receptor beta chains from a single sample sequenced in a study of T cell responses to AZD1222 COVID-19 vaccine (dated by TCRdb to the early 2020s). The sample's time point, from its label and the paper: about 28 days (+/-7) after the second vaccine dose. The library was obtained by the immunoSEQ multiplex PCR assay. This immuneACCESS table, as held by TCRdb, lists in-frame sequences with V and J called but not all clones. Of the missing ones, under half trace to an unresolved V gene in checked studies; the others have no known cause. Within this sample are around 170,000 clones, with 80% to 95% of them counted one time only. Together, the top ten hold less than 2.5% of the sample. Sequencing used peripheral blood, obtained 28 days after the second AZD1222 dose. The receptors stem from an adult who received the AZD1222 COVID-19 vaccine.

This sequence joins TRBV19 and TRBJ2-3; D may correspond to TRBD1 or TRBD2 (6 bases each). The V end lost 6 bases, the J end lost 5 bases, and 15 bases lay between the germline ends. Germline-derived CDR1 and CDR2 are LNHDA and SQIVND (reference sequence). CDR3 length equals 14 residues. Written as DNA, the CDR3 is TGTGCCAGTAGCCCGAGGGGGGCCGAAGATACGCAGTATTTT. Translating it yields CASSPRGAEDTQYF.

The chain carries TRBV24-1 and TRBJ2-1; D may be TRBD2 (5 bases). Germline V CDR1 and CDR2: KGHDR, SFDVKD. The CDR3 is 15 amino acids. V shed 4 bases and J shed 5 bases, with 14 bases lying between them. This chain's CDR3 is CATSDPGKAHNEQFF. In DNA, the CDR3 is TGTGCCACCAGTGACCCCGGGAAAGCCCACAATGAGCAGTTCTTC.

This chain joins TRBV3-1 (or the pseudogene TRBV3-2) and TRBJ1-1; D is possibly TRBD1 (5 bases). The CDR3 has 13 residues. Germline-derived CDR1 and CDR2 are LGHDT and YNNKEL (reference sequence). V was trimmed by 5 bases and J by 0 bases, leaving 7 bases between them. The CDR3 DNA reads TGTGCCAGCAGCTCGACAGTGAACACTGAAGCTTTCTTT. Amino acid sequence: CASSSTVNTEAFF.

This clone is a singleton in its sample. The chain uses TRBV5-6 and TRBJ2-3; no definite D call. Germline V gene sequence: CDR1 SGHDT, CDR2 YYEEEE. The V end lost 4 bases, the J end lost 4 bases, and 4 bases lay between the germline ends. The CDR3 contains 11 residues. CDR3 sequence: CASSNPDTQYF. The DNA for the CDR3 is TGTGCCAGCAGCAACCCAGATACGCAGTATTTT.

The V call is TRBV2, the J call TRBJ2-5, with 7 bases lining up with TRBD1. CDR3 size: 15 residues. Germline-derived CDR1 and CDR2 are SNHLY and FYNNEI. V lost 6 bases to trimming and J lost 1 base; unmatched junction nucleotides: 8. The CDR3, as DNA: TGTGCCAGCAGCGAACGCCGGACAGGCCAAGAGACCCAGTACTTC. It specifies CASSERRTGQETQYF.

The gene calls are TRBV28 and TRBJ2-5; maybe TRBD2 (5 bases). V was clipped by 5 bases and J by 5 bases, with 9 bases between them. The CDR3 is made up of 12 amino acids. In germline, CDR1 is MDHEN, CDR2 SYDVKM. The CDR3 spells CASSPRGETQYF. In DNA form, the CDR3 reads TGTGCCAGCAGTCCCCGCGGGGAGACCCAGTACTTC. Together with reference TRBV28 and TRBJ2-5, the CDR3 gives the full variable domain: DVKVTQSSRYLVKRTGEKVFLECVQDMDHENMFWYRQDPGLGLRLIYFSYDVKMKEKGDIPEGYSVSREKKERFSLILESASTNQTSMYLCASSPRGETQYFGPGTRLLVL.